The rows below give T cell receptor beta chains drawn from one sample of a study of T cell responses to AZD1222 COVID-19 vaccine. TCRdb's copy holds only in-frame clones and misses some; the assay was immunoSEQ multiplex PCR. The data show more than 150,000 clones, with 90% to 95% seen just once and around 3% held by the top ten. The sample was peripheral blood, taken 28 days after the second AZD1222 dose. The receptors were gathered from an adult who received the AZD1222 COVID-19 vaccine. The CDR3 runs from the conserved cysteine through the conserved F or W. The D gene is left open where the match is weak. Some rows have no size entry. The others give once, few or many, or a class for an expanded clone.

TRBJ1-5 | - | TRBV15 | - | CATSRDLVQPQHF | TGTGCCACCAGCAGAGATCTGGTTCAGCCCCAGCATTTT
TRBJ1-2 | - | TRBV5-5 | - | CASSDSGAPGYGYTF | TGTGCCAGCAGCGATTCGGGAGCCCCGGGCTATGGCTACACCTTC
TRBJ2-1 | - | TRBV12-3/TRBV12-4 | - | CASRRGPYNEQFF | TGTGCCAGCAGGAGGGGACCCTACAATGAGCAGTTCTTC
TRBJ2-5 | - | TRBV4-1 | - | CASSPLQGRETQYF | TGCGCCAGCAGCCCCCTACAGGGTCGTGAGACCCAGTACTTC
TRBJ2-2 | few | TRBV7-6 | - | CASSLFPDIANTGELFF | TGTGCCAGCAGCTTATTCCCAGATATCGCGAACACCGGGGAGCTGTTTTTT
TRBJ2-7 | once | TRBV11-3 | TRBD2 | CASSTLGLARASEQYF | TGTGCCAGCAGCACACTCGGACTAGCGAGAGCCTCCGAGCAGTACTTC
TRBJ1-1 | once | TRBV7-8 | - | CASSLLAEALF | TGTGCCAGCAGCCTGCTCGCGGAAGCTCTCTTT
TRBJ1-3 | - | TRBV5-1 | TRBD1 | CASSWDRELGNTIYF | TGCGCCAGCAGCTGGGACAGGGAATTAGGAAACACCATATATTTT
TRBJ1-2 | - | TRBV3-1/TRBV3-2 | - | CASSHPGDGYTF | TGTGCCAGCAGCCACCCAGGGGACGGCTACACCTTC
TRBJ2-7 | - | TRBV19 | - | CASSVQGGYEQYF | TGTGCCAGTAGTGTGCAGGGAGGATACGAGCAGTACTTC
TRBJ2-7 | - | TRBV10-3 | TRBD1 | CAISTGQGRTDEQYF | TGTGCCATCAGCACCGGACAGGGAAGGACCGACGAGCAGTACTTC
TRBJ1-5 | - | TRBV2 | - | CASSERRDQPQHF | TGTGCCAGCAGTGAACGGAGAGATCAGCCCCAGCATTTT
TRBJ2-7 | - | TRBV9 | - | CASSPGGSPYEQYF | TGTGCCAGCAGCCCAGGCGGAAGCCCCTACGAGCAGTACTTC
TRBJ2-6 | - | TRBV7-6 | - | CASSPTGANVLTF | TGTGCCAGCAGCCCGACAGGGGCCAACGTCCTGACTTTC
TRBJ2-5 | - | TRBV4-2 | - | CASSQEPGETQYF | TGTGCCAGCAGCCAAGAGCCAGGGGAGACCCAGTACTTC
TRBJ2-7 | - | TRBV25-1 | - | CASSASYEQYF | TGTGCCAGCAGCGCTTCCTACGAGCAGTACTTC
TRBJ1-2 | few | TRBV6-5 | - | CASSGGAGYTF | TGTGCCAGCTCGGGAGGGGCAGGCTACACCTTC
TRBJ2-1 | once | TRBV7-9 | - | CASSPAYNEQFF | TGTGCCAGCAGCCCAGCCTACAATGAGCAGTTCTTC
TRBJ1-3 | - | TRBV5-4 | - | CASSLGITSGNTIYF | TGTGCCAGCAGCTTGGGCATCACCTCTGGAAACACCATATATTTT
TRBJ1-1 | - | TRBV4-2 | - | CASSQIEKNTEAFF | TGTGCCAGCAGCCAAATAGAGAAAAACACTGAAGCTTTCTTT
TRBJ1-2 | - | TRBV11-2 | - | CASSLGRGRVNYGYTF | TGTGCCAGCAGCTTAGGAAGGGGCAGGGTTAACTATGGCTACACCTTC
TRBJ2-7 | - | TRBV3-1/TRBV3-2 | - | CASSQVENEQYF | TGTGCCAGCAGCCAAGTAGAAAACGAGCAGTACTTC
TRBJ2-1 | - | TRBV11-3 | - | CASSLQGRGPMNEQFF | TGTGCCAGCAGCTTACAGGGGAGGGGTCCCATGAATGAGCAGTTCTTC
TRBJ1-1 | - | TRBV12-3/TRBV12-4 | - | CASSATLNTEAFF | TGTGCCAGCAGTGCGACACTGAACACTGAAGCTTTCTTT
TRBJ1-5 | - | TRBV19 | - | CASRPGFGQPQHF | TGTGCCAGTAGACCGGGGTTCGGTCAGCCCCAGCATTTT
TRBJ1-1 | - | TRBV4-1 | - | CASSQDRGVWDTEAFF | TGCGCCAGCAGCCAAGATCGAGGGGTTTGGGACACTGAAGCTTTCTTT
TRBJ1-4 | - | TRBV23-1 | TRBD1 | CASSPTDRGFEKLFF | TGCGCCAGCAGTCCAACGGACAGGGGGTTTGAAAAACTGTTTTTT
TRBJ1-5 | once | TRBV12-3/TRBV12-4 | - | CASGVSNQPQHF | TGTGCCAGCGGGGTCAGCAATCAGCCCCAGCATTTT
TRBJ2-7 | few | TRBV2 | TRBD1 | CASNRQGGYEQYF | TGTGCCAGCAATCGACAGGGGGGCTACGAGCAGTACTTC
TRBJ1-2 | - | TRBV28 | - | CASSLRQRGRGYGYTF | TGTGCCAGCAGTTTACGACAGCGGGGGCGAGGCTATGGCTACACCTTC
TRBJ2-7 | - | TRBV5-1 | - | CASRRVTGGYEQYF | TGCGCCAGCCGACGGGTCACAGGAGGATACGAGCAGTACTTC
TRBJ1-5 | - | TRBV19 | TRBD1 | CASRTGQGYNQPQHF | TGTGCCAGCAGGACGGGACAGGGGTATAATCAGCCCCAGCATTTT
TRBJ2-1 | - | TRBV6-5 | - | CASRTNYGDNEQFF | TGTGCCAGCAGAACTAACTATGGGGACAATGAGCAGTTCTTC
TRBJ1-1 | - | TRBV30 | TRBD1 | CASRTGNTEAFF | TGTGCCTCCAGGACAGGGAACACTGAAGCTTTCTTT
TRBJ1-2 | - | TRBV5-4 | - | CASSGRGATNYGYTF | TGTGCCAGCAGCGGGAGGGGGGCCACTAACTATGGCTACACCTTC
TRBJ2-7 | - | TRBV2 | - | CASSEPGARYEQYF | TGTGCCAGCAGTGAGCCAGGGGCTCGCTACGAGCAGTACTTC
TRBJ1-1 | - | TRBV5-1 | - | CASIRDTEAFF | TGCGCCAGCATCCGGGACACTGAAGCTTTCTTT
TRBJ1-2 | - | TRBV7-6 | - | CASSFLDTPTGYGYTF | TGTGCCAGCAGCTTTTTGGACACTCCAACGGGCTATGGCTACACCTTC
TRBJ2-7 | - | TRBV6-6 | - | CASRGFDGEQYF | TGTGCCAGCAGGGGTTTTGATGGCGAGCAGTACTTC
TRBJ2-7 | once | TRBV30 | TRBD2 | CAWRSLGLAGSTYEQYF | TGTGCCTGGCGCTCTCTGGGTCTAGCGGGATCTACCTACGAGCAGTACTTC
TRBJ2-7 | - | TRBV12-3/TRBV12-4 | - | CASSLISGGEQYF | TGTGCCAGCAGTTTGATTTCGGGTGGCGAGCAGTACTTC
TRBJ2-2 | - | TRBV4-1 | - | CASSQDRTGELFF | TGCGCCAGCAGCCAAGATCGGACCGGGGAGCTGTTTTTT